This T cell receptor (beta chain) was profiled in a study of T cell repertoires in cytomegalovirus infection. For the study at large: A matching HLA type, together with CMV infection, was signaled by public TCR beta signatures. Study findings and constraints: The ex vivo response was dominated by HLA-C-restricted CMV-specific TCR beta clonotypes. Summed frequency of shared TCR beta families picked out CMV carriers who also had the relevant HLA.

Losses at the gene ends were 0 bases for V and 0 bases for J; bases not matched to a gene: 3. CDR1 and CDR2 from the germline V gene are MGHRA and YSYEKL. This CDR3 comprises 16 residues. In its sample, this clonotype was seen a few times. Its antigen is not identified. TCRdb processed the reads anew with MiXCR; each CDR3 protein has one entry. The sample gives about 100,000 distinct CDR3 sequences, roughly a quarter of which show up once; about two fifths is in the top ten. The rearrangement joins TRBV4-1 to TRBJ2-7; 9 nucleotides align to TRBD2. Material for sequencing was CD8+ T cells from PBMCs. The receptor was isolated from a human donor in good health (CMV status not recorded). Some clones in this sample may be carry-over from other donors' samples. CDR3 region: CASSQESRGGSYEQYF. The CDR3 DNA sequence: TGCGCCAGCAGCCAAGAGTCGCGGGGGGGCTCCTACGAGCAGTACTTC.